The clone carrying this TCR beta chain was seen a handful of times. Its antigen is not identified. V shed 8 bases and J shed 1 base, with 11 bases lying between them. Germline V lookup: CDR1 PRHDT, CDR2 FYEKMQ (reference sequence). This CDR3 is built from 13 residues. This sample was included in a study of T cell repertoires in cytomegalovirus infection. At the level of the study: Based on public TCR beta signatures, there were indications of CMV infection and of a matching HLA type. Findings of the study overall: Within the response measured ex vivo, HLA-C-restricted CMV-specific TCR beta clonotypes were dominant. Based on cumulative public TCR beta family frequency, carriers of CMV plus the relevant HLA were identified.

One entry per CDR3 protein results from TCRdb running MiXCR on the reads. The table lists hundreds of thousands of distinct CDR3 sequences, less than 25% of them singletons. Sequencing was done on a sample of CD8+ T cells from PBMCs. This sequence was found in a human donor in good health (CMV status not recorded). Some clones in this sample may be carry-over from other donors' samples. This chain connects TRBV13 to TRBJ1-1; D ambiguous. The CDR3 protein is CASGARQNTEAFF. The CDR3 nucleotides read TGTGCCAGCGGAGCCAGGCAGAACACTGAAGCTTTCTTT.